This T cell receptor beta chain was found in a study of identifying expanded T cells in peripheral blood. Regarding the study as a whole: About 1.2 clones differed between technical replicates, versus roughly 17 and 20 over time.

With 3 bases removed from V and 3 bases from J, the gap between germline ends came to 21 bases. Germline V gene sequence: CDR1 SSHAT, CDR2 FNYEAQ (reference sequence). This CDR3 has 17 residues. TCRdb's table, derived via immunoSEQ multiplex PCR, lists solely in-frame clones and lacks some. The data show over 90,000 clones, 88% seen once. Turning to this clone: Its antigen is currently unknown.

The rearrangement uses TRBV7-7 and TRBJ2-7; D ambiguous. Sequencing used blood. The sequence was collected from a person aged 18-69 years in good health. The CDR3 DNA sequence: TGTGCCAGCAGCTTCTCAAGCGTCTGGACCCATGTCTACGAGCAGTACTTC. Amino acids: CASSFSSVWTHVYEQYF.